The T cell receptor (beta chain) under discussion was sequenced for a study of CD8 T cells in Susac syndrome. Random hexamers were used to reverse transcribe the RNA input (about 0.5 to 1 ug). Amplification of TCR beta CDR3 spanned 54 Vbeta and 13 Jbeta via immunoSEQ multiplex PCR. Each CDR3 protein is one row after TCRdb ran MiXCR on the immunoSEQ multiplex PCR reads. Of approximately 210,000 distinct CDR3 sequences listed, about 94% are singletons. CDR3 length: 16 amino acids. Germline V gene sequence: CDR1 LNHNV, CDR2 YYDKDF (reference sequence). V gave up 0 bases and J gave up 5 bases, with 16 bases separating them. This clonotype was seen once. The antigen remains unidentified. Study results and caveats: In Susac patients, clonal expansion was not detected in CD4+ cells.

CD8+ and CD4+ T cells taken from blood had their TCR beta sequenced. Through negative isolation, CD4+ and CD8+ T cells were obtained, while TEMRA cells were enriched using FACS. The clonotype originates from a human donor with Susac syndrome. This rearrangement joins TRBV15 to TRBJ1-1, with a possible D match to TRBD1 (6 bases). Material for sequencing was CD4+ T cells from PBMCs. The CDR3 loop is CATSRDPTGRGTEAFF. In DNA, the CDR3 is TGTGCCACCAGCAGAGATCCCACAGGGCGGGGGACTGAAGCTTTCTTT.